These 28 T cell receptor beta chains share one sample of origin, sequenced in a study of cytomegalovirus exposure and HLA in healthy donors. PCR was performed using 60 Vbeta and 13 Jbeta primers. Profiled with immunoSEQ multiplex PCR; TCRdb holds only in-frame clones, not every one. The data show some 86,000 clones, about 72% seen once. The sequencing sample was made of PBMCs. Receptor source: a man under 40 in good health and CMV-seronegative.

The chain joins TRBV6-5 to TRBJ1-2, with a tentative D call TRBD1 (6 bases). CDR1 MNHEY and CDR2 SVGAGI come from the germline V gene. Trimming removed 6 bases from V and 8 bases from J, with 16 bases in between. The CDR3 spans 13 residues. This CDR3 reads CASSRGGGGGYTF. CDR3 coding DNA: TGTGCCAGCAGCCGCGGTGGGGGCGGAGGCTACACCTTC.

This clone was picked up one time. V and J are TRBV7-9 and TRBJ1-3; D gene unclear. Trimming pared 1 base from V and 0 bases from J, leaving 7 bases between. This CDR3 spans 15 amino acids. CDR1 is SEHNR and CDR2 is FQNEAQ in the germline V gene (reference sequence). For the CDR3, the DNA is TGTGCCAGCAGCTTAGAGAGAGTCTCTGGAAACACCATATATTTT. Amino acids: CASSLERVSGNTIYF.

The CDR3 DNA reads TGTGCCTGGAGTGACAGGGTAGCAGATACGCAGTATTTT. It encodes CAWSDRVADTQYF. The J gene is TRBJ2-3, the V gene TRBV30, with D perhaps matching TRBD1 (6 bases). The germline gives CDR1 GTSNPN, CDR2 SVGIG (reference sequence). Trimming took 1 base from V and 4 from J, leaving 9 bases between them. CDR3 length: 13 residues.

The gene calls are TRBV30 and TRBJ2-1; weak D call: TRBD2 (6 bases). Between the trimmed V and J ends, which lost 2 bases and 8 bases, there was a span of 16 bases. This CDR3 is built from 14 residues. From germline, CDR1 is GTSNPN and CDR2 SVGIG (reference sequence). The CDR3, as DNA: TGTGCCTGGAGTATCCTAGCGCGCCGCTATGAGCAGTTCTTC. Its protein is CAWSILARRYEQFF.

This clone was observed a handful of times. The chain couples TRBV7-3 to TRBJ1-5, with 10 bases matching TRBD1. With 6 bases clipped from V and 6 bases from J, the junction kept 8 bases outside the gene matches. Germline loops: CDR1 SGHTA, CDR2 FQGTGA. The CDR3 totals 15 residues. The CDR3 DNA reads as TGTGCCAGCAGGAGACCGGGACAGGGGTGTCAGCCCCAGCATTTT. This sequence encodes CASRRPGQGCQPQHF. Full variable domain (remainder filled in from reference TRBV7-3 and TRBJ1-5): GAGVSQTPSNKVTEKGKYVELRCDPISGHTALYWYRQSLGQGPEFLIYFQGTGAADDSGLPNDRFFAVRPEGSVSTLKIQRTERGDSAVYLCASRRPGQGCQPQHFGDGTRLSIL.

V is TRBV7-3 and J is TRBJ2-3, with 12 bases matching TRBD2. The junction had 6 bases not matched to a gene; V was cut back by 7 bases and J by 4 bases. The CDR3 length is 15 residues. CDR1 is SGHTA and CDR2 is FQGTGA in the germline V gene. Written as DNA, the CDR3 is TGTGCCAGCACCCCTAGCGGGAGGGTGGCAGATACGCAGTATTTT. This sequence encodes CASTPSGRVADTQYF.

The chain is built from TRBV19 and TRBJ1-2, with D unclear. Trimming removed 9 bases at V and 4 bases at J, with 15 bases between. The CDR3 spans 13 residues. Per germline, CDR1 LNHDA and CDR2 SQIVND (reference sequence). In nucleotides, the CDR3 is TGTGCCAGCGCCCTCTTGGAGGGCTATGGCTACACCTTC. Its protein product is CASALLEGYGYTF.

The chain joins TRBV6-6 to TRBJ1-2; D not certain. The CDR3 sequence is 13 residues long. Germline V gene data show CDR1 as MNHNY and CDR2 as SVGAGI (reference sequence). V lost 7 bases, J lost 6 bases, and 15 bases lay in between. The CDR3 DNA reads TGTGCCAGCACCCCTCCTTTAACGGATGGCTACACCTTC. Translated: CASTPPLTDGYTF.

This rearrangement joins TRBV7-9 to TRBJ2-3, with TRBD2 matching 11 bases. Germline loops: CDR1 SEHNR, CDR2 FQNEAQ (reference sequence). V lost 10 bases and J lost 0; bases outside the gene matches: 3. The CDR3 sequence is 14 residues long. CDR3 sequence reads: CATRLAGSTDTQYF. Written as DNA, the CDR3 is TGTGCCACCAGACTAGCGGGGAGCACAGATACGCAGTATTTT.

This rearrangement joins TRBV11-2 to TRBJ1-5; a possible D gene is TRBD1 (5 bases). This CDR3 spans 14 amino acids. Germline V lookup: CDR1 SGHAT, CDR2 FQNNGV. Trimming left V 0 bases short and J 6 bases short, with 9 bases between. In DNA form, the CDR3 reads TGTGCCAGCAGCTTAGAACTGGGGGGTCAGCCCCAGCATTTT. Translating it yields CASSLELGGQPQHF.

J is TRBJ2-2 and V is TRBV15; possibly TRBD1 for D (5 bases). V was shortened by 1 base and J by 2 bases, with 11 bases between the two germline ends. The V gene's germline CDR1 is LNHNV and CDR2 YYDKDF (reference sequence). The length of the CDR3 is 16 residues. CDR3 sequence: CATSRVQGLNTGELFF. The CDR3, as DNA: TGTGCCACCAGCAGAGTGCAGGGATTAAACACCGGGGAGCTGTTTTTT.

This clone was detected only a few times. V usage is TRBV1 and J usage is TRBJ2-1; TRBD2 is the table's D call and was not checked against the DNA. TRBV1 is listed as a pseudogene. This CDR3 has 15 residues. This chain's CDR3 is CTSSPSGSGKDEQFF. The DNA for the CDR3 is TGCACCAGCAGCCCTAGCGGGAGCGGTAAAGATGAGCAGTTCTTC.

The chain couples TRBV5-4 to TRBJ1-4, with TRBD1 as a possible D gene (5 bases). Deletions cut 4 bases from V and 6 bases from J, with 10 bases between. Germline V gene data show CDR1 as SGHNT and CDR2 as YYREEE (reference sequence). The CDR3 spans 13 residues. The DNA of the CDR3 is TGTGCCAGCAGCGCGGGGGTGTATGAAAAACTGTTTTTT. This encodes CASSAGVYEKLFF.

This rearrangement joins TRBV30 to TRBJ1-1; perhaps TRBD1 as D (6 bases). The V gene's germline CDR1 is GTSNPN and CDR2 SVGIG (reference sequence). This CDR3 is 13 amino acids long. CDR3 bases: TGTACTATCGGGTGGCAGGGGCACACTGAAGCTTTCTTT. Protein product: CTIGWQGHTEAFF.

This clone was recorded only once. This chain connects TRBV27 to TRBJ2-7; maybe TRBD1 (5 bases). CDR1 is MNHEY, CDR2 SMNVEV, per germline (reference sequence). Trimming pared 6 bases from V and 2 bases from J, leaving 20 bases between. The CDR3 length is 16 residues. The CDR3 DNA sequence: TGTGCCAGCAGCCCGTCAGACAGAACCCTGCCCTACGAGCAGTACTTC. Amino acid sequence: CASSPSDRTLPYEQYF.

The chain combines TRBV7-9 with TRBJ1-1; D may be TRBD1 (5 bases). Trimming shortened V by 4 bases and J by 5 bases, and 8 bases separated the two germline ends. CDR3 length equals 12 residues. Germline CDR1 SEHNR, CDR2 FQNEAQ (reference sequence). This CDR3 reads CASSSGRTEAFF. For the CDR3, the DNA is TGTGCCAGCAGCTCAGGGCGGACTGAAGCTTTCTTT.

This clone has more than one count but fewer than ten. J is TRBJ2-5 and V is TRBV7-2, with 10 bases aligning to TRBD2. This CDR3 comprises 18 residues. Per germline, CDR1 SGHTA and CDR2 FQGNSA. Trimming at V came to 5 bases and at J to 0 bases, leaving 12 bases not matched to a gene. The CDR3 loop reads CASSGAGGPYPDQETQYF. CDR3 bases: TGTGCCAGCAGCGGAGCGGGAGGGCCATACCCCGACCAAGAGACCCAGTACTTC.

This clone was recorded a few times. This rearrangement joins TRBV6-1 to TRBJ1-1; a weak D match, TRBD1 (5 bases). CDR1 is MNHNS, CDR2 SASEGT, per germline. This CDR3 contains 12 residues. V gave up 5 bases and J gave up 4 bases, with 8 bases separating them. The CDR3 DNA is TGTGCCAGCAGTCGGGGGGGCACTGAAGCTTTCTTT. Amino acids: CASSRGGTEAFF.

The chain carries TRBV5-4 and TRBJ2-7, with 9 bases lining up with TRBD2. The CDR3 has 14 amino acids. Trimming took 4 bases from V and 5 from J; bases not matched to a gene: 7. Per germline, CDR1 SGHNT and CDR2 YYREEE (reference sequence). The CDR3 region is CASSLSGRINEQYF. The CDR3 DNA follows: TGTGCCAGCAGCCTTAGCGGGAGAATCAACGAGCAGTACTTC.

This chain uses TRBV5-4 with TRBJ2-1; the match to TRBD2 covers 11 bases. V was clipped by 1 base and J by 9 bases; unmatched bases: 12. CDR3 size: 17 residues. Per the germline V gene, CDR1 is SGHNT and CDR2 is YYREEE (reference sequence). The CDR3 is CASSLKTSGSIIGEQFF. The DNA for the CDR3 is TGTGCCAGCAGCTTGAAAACTAGCGGGAGTATAATCGGTGAGCAGTTCTTC.

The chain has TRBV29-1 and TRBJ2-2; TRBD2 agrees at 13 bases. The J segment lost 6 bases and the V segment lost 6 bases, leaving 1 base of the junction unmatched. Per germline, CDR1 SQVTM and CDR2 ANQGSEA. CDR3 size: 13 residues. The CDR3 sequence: CSVLAGGAGELFF. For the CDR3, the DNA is TGCAGCGTACTAGCGGGGGGGGCCGGGGAGCTGTTTTTT.

CDR3 loop: CASSRKGPGADTQYF. In nucleotides, the CDR3 is TGTGCCAGCAGCCGAAAGGGGCCGGGGGCAGATACGCAGTATTTT. The V call is TRBV9, the J call TRBJ2-3, with TRBD2 as a possible D gene (6 bases). Germline V gene data show CDR1 as SGDLS and CDR2 as YYNGEE. The CDR3 is 15 residues long. Trimming took off 4 bases at V and 4 bases at J, with 16 bases between the two ends.

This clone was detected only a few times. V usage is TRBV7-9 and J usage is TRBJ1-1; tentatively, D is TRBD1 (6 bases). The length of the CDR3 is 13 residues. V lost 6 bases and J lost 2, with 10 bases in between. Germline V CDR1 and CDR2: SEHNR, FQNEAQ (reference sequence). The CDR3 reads CASRGTSNTEAFF. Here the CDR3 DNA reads TGTGCCAGCAGGGGGACATCTAACACTGAAGCTTTCTTT.

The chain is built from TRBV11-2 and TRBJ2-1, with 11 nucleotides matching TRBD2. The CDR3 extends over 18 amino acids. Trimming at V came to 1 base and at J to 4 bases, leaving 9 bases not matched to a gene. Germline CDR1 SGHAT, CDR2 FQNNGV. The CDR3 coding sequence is TGTGCCAGCAGCTTAGGTTCTAGCGGGAGGAGAAGGTACAATGAGCAGTTCTTC. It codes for CASSLGSSGRRRYNEQFF.

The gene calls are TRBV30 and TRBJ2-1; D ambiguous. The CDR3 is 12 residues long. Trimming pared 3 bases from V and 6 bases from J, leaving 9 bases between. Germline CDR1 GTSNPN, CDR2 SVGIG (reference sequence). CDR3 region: CAWSWSGNEQFF. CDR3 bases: TGTGCCTGGAGCTGGTCAGGCAATGAGCAGTTCTTC.

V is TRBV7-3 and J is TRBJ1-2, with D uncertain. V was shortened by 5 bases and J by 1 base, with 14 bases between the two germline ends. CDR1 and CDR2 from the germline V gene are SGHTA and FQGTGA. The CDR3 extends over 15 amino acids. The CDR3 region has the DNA TGTGCCAGCAGCCCCATGGGTGGGAGTAACTATGGCTACACCTTC. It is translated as CASSPMGGSNYGYTF.

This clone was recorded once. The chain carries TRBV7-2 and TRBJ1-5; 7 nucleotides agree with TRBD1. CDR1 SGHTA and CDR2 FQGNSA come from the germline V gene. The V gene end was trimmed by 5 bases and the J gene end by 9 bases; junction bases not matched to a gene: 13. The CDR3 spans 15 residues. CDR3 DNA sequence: TGTGCCAGCAGCACTGACAGGGTCGGGAGTTGGCCCCAGCATTTT. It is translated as CASSTDRVGSWPQHF.

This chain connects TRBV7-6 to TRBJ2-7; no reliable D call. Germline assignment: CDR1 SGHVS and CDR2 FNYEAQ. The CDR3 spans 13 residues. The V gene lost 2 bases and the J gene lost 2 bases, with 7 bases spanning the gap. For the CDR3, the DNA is TGTGCCAGCAGCTTACTCTCGGCCTACGAGCAGTACTTC. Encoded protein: CASSLLSAYEQYF.